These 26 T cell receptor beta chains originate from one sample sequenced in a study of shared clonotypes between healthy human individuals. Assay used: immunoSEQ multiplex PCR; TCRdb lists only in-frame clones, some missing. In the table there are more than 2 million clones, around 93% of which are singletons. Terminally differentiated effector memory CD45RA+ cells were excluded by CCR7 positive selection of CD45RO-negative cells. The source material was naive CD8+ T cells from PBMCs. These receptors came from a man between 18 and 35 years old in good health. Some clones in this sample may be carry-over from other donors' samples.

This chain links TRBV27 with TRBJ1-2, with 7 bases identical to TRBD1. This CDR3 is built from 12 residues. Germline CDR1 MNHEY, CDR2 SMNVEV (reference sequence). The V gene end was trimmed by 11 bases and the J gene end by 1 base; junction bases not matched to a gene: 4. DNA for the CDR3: TGTGCCGCGGGACAGCTTAACTATGGCTACACCTTC. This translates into CAAGQLNYGYTF.

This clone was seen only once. The DNA of the CDR3 is TGTGCCAGCCCGAGGTCGGGGCGGGATAGGCTAGCCAAAAACATTCAGTACTTC. Translation: CASPRSGRDRLAKNIQYF. The rearrangement links TRBV27 to TRBJ2-4, with D possibly TRBD2 on 6 matching bases. Germline CDR1 MNHEY, CDR2 SMNVEV (reference sequence). This CDR3 region has 18 residues. Trimming removed 8 bases from V and 0 bases from J, with 23 bases in between.

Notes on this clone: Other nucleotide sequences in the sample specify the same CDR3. CDR3 sequence reads: CASSLGTGGYEQYF. For the CDR3, the DNA is TGCGCCAGCAGCTTAGGGACAGGGGGCTACGAGCAGTACTTC. This chain joins TRBV5-1 and TRBJ2-7; 11 bases align to TRBD1. Losses at the gene ends were 2 bases for V and 3 bases for J; bases not matched to a gene: 1. This CDR3 comprises 14 residues. CDR1 SGHRS and CDR2 YFSETQ come from the germline V gene.

In DNA, the CDR3 is TGTGCCAGCAGCGATCTATCGGACAGCCCATACGGGGCCAACGTCCTGACTTTC. Translation: CASSDLSDSPYGANVLTF. The chain joins TRBV9 to TRBJ2-6; weak D call: TRBD1 (6 bases). V dropped 3 bases and J dropped 4 bases, with 20 bases sitting between them. Germline V gene data show CDR1 as SGDLS and CDR2 as YYNGEE. This CDR3 region has 18 residues.

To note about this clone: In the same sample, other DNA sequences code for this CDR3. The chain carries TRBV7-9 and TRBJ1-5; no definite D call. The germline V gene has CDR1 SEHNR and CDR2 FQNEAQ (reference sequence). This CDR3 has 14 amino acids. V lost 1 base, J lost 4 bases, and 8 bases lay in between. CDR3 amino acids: CASSLGGRNQPQHF. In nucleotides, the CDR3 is TGTGCCAGCAGCTTAGGAGGACGGAATCAGCCCCAGCATTTT.

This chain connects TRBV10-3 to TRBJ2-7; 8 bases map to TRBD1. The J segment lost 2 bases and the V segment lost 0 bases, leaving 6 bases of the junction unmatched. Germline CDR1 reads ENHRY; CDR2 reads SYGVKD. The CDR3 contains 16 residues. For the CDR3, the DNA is TGTGCCATCAGTGAGTCGGGATACAGGGGGACCTACGAGCAGTACTTC. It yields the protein CAISESGYRGTYEQYF.

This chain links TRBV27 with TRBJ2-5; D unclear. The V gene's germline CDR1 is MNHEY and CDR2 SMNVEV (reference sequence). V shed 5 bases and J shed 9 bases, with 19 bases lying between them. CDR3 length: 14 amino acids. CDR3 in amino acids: CASSLRARGESQYF. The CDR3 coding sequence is TGTGCCAGCAGTCTAAGGGCCCGAGGTGAATCCCAGTACTTC.

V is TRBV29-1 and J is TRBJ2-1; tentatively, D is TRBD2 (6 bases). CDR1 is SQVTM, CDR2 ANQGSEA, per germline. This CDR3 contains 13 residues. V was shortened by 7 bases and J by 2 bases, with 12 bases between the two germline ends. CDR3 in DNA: TGCAGCGGTTTTGGGGGGACCTACAATGAGCAGTTCTTC. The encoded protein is CSGFGGTYNEQFF.

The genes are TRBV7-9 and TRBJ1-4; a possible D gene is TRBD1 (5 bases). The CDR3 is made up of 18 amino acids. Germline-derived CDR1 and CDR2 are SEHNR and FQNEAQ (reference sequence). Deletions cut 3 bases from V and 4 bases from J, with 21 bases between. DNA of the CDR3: TGTGCCAGCAGCTTCGGGGGTGCCACCCTAATGTTTAATGAAAAACTGTTTTTT. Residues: CASSFGGATLMFNEKLFF.

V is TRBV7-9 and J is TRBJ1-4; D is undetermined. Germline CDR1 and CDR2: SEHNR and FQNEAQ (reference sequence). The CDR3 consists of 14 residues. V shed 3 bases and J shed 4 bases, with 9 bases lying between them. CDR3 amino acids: CASSLDGFNEKLFF. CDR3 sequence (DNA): TGTGCCAGCAGCTTGGACGGATTTAATGAAAAACTGTTTTTT. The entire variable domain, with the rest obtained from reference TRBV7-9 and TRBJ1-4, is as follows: DTGVSQNPRHKITKRGQNVTFRCDPISEHNRLYWYRQTLGQGPEFLTYFQNEAQLEKSRLLSDRFSAERPKGSFSTLEIQRTEQGDSAMYLCASSLDGFNEKLFFGSGTQLSVL.

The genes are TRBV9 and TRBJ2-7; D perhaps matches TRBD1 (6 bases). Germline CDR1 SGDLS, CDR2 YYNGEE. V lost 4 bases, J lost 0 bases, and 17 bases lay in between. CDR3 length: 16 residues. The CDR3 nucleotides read TGTGCCAGCAGCCTACACAGGGACACTAGCTCCTACGAGCAGTACTTC. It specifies CASSLHRDTSSYEQYF.

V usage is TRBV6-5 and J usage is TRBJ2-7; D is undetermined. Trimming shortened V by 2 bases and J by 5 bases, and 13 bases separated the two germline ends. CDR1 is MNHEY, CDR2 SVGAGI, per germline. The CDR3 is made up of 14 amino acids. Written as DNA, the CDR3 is TGTGCCAGCAGTTACAACCCATTTCCTAACGAGCAGTACTTC. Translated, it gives CASSYNPFPNEQYF.

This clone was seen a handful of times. In DNA, the CDR3 is TGTGCCAGCAGCTCCGGGTCCATCACTGAAGCTTTCTTT. As protein: CASSSGSITEAFF. This sequence joins TRBV7-9 and TRBJ1-1; D unresolved. Germline V CDR1 and CDR2: SEHNR, FQNEAQ (reference sequence). The CDR3 is 13 amino acids. V lost 4 bases and J lost 4, with 10 bases in between. Using reference TRBV7-9 and TRBJ1-1 for the parts outside the CDR3, the full variable domain is DTGVSQNPRHKITKRGQNVTFRCDPISEHNRLYWYRQTLGQGPEFLTYFQNEAQLEKSRLLSDRFSAERPKGSFSTLEIQRTEQGDSAMYLCASSSGSITEAFFGQGTRLTVV.

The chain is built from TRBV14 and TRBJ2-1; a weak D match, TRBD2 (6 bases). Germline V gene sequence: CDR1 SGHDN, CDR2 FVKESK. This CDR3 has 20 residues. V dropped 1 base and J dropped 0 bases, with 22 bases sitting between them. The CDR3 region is CASSQVLDPGAVSSYNEQFF. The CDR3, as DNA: TGTGCCAGCAGCCAAGTGTTGGACCCGGGAGCGGTCAGCTCCTACAATGAGCAGTTCTTC.

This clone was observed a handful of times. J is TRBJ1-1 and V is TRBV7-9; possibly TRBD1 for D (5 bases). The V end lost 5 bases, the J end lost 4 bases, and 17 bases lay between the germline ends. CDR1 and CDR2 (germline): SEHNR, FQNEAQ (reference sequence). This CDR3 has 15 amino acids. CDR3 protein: CASSQSSGAVTEAFF. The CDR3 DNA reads TGTGCCAGCAGCCAAAGCTCTGGGGCTGTCACTGAAGCTTTCTTT.

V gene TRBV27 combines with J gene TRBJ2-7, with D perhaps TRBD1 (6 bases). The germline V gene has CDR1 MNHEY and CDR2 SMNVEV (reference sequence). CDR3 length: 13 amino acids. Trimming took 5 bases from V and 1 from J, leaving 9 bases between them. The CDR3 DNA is TGTGCCAGCAGTGGGGGCCCATCCTACGAGCAGTACTTC. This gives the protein CASSGGPSYEQYF.

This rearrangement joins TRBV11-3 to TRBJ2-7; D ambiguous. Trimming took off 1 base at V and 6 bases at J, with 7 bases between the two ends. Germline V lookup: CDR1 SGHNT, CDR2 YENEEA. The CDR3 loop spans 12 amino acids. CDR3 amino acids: CASSLGGTEQYF. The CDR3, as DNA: TGTGCCAGCAGCTTAGGGGGAACCGAGCAGTACTTC.

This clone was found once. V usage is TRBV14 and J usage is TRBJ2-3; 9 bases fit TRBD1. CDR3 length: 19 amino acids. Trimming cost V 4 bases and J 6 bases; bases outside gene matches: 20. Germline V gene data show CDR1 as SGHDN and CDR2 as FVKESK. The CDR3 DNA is TGTGCCAGCAGCCCGGACTGGGACAGGGAGTCGGGTGGCCCCGATACGCAGTATTTT. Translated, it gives CASSPDWDRESGGPDTQYF. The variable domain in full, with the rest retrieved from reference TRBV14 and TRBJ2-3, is EAGVTQFPSHSVIEKGQTVTLRCDPISGHDNLYWYRRVMGKEIKFLLHFVKESKQDESGMPNNRFLAERTGGTYSTLKVQPAELEDSGVYFCASSPDWDRESGGPDTQYFGPGTRLTVL.

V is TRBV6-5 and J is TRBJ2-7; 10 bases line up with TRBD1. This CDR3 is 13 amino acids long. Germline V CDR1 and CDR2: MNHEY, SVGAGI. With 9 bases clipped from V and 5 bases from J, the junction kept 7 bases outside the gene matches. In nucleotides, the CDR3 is TGTGCCAGTTCCCGGACAGGGGGTAACGAGCAGTACTTC. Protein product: CASSRTGGNEQYF.

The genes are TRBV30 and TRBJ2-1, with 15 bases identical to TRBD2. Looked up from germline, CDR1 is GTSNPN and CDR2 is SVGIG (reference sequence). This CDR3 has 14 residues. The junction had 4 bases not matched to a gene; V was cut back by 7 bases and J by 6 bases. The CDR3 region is CASGLAGGINEQFF. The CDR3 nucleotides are TGTGCCTCAGGACTAGCGGGAGGGATCAATGAGCAGTTCTTC.

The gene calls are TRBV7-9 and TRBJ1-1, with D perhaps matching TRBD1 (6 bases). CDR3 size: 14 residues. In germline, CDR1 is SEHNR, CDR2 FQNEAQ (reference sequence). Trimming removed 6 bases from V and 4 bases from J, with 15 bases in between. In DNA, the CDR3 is TGTGCCAGCAGACCAGGACAGATCTCCACTGAAGCTTTCTTT. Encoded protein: CASRPGQISTEAFF.

The CDR3 spells CASSVKITGAINTEAFF. CDR3 DNA: TGTGCCAGCAGCGTGAAGATAACAGGGGCAATAAACACTGAAGCTTTCTTT. The chain employs TRBV9 and TRBJ1-1; 7 bases map to TRBD1. Losses at the gene ends were 2 bases for V and 2 bases for J; bases not matched to a gene: 12. The CDR3 totals 17 residues. CDR1 and CDR2 (germline): SGDLS, YYNGEE.

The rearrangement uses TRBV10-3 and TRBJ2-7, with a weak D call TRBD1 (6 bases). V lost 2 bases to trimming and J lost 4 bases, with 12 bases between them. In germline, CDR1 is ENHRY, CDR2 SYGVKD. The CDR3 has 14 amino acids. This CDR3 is CAISEGGRGYEQYF. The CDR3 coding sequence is TGTGCCATCAGTGAGGGGGGCAGGGGATACGAGCAGTACTTC.

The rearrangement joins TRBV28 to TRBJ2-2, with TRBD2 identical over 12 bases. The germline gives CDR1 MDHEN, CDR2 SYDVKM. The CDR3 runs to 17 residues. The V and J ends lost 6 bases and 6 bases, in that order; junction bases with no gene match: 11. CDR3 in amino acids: CASRYPRLAGVAGELFF. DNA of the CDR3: TGTGCCAGCAGATACCCAAGACTAGCGGGAGTCGCCGGGGAGCTGTTTTTT.

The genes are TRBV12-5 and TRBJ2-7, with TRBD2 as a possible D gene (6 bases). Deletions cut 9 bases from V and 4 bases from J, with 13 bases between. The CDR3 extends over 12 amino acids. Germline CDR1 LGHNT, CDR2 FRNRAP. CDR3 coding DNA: TGTGCTAGGAAAGTAGCGGCATACGAGCAGTACTTC. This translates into CARKVAAYEQYF.

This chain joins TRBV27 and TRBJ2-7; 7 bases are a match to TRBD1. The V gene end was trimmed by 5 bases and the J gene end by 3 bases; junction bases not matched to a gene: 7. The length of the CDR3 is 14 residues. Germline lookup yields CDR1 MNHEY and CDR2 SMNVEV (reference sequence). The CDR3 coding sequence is TGTGCCAGCAGTCCTAACCGGGACAGCTACGAGCAGTACTTC. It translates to CASSPNRDSYEQYF.